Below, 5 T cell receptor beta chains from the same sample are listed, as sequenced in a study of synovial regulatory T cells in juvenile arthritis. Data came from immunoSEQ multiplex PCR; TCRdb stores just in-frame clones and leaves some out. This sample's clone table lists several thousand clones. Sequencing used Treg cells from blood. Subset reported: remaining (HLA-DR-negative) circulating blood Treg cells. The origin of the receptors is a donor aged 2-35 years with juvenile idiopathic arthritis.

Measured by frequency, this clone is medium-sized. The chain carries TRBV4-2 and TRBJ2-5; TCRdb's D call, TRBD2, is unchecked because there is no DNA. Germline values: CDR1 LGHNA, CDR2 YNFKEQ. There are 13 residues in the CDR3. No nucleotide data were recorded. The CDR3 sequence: CASSPGTSETQYF.

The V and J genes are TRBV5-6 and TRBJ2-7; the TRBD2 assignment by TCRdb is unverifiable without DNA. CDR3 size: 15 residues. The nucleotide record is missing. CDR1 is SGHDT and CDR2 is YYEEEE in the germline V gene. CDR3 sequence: CASSFGLALSDEQYF. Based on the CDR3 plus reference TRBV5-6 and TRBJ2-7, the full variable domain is DAGVTQSPTHLIKTRGQQVTLRCSPKSGHDTVSWYQQALGQGPQFIFQYYEEEERQRGNFPDRFSGHQFPNYSSELNVNALLLGDSALYLCASSFGLALSDEQYFGPGTRLTVT.

CDR3 amino acids: CASRETILSYEQYF. The genes are TRBV5-1 and TRBJ2-7; TCRdb selects TRBD2, and the lack of DNA leaves this call unchecked. Germline CDR1 and CDR2: SGHRS and YFSETQ. The CDR3 sequence is 14 residues long. This entry has no DNA.

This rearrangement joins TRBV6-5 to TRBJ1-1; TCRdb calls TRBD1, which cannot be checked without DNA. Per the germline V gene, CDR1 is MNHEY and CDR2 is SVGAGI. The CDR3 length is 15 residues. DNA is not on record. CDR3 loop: CASSGQDFVSSEAFF.

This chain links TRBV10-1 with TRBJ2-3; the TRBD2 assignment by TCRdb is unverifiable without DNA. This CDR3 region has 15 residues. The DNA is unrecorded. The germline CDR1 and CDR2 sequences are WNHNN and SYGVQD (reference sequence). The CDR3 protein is CASSPGEGTTDTQYF.